This TCR beta chain emerged from a study of blood T cells in healthy people across ages. Looked up from germline, CDR1 is SNHLY and CDR2 is FYNNEI. The ends were cut back, 9 bases at V and 1 base at J, with 16 bases in the middle. This CDR3 is 15 amino acids long. The use of a sample-barcoded 5' primer and a J-beta primer mix characterized a second PCR of roughly 6 to 11 cycles. One entry per CDR3 protein, called by TCRdb with MiXCR from the 5' RACE reads. This sample carries 450,000 to 600,000 distinct CDR3 sequences, about 27% of them seen once, and the ten largest clones take approximately 3.6%. The sample was also reused in another study, on T cells of mothers and their children.

This clonotype originated in a boy aged 2 to 10 in good health. The sample consisted of blood. V and J are TRBV2 and TRBJ2-1, with D uncertain. The CDR3 coding sequence is TGTGCCAGTCAGAGTCGACAATTATCCTACAATGAGCAGTTCTTC. It yields the protein CASQSRQLSYNEQFF. Looking up the rest from reference TRBV2 and TRBJ2-1 gives the full variable domain: EPEVTQTPSHQVTQMGQEVILRCVPISNHLYFYWYRQILGQKVEFLVSFYNNEISEKSEIFDDQFSVERPDGSNFTLKIRSTKLEDSAMYFCASQSRQLSYNEQFFGPGTRLTVL.